There are a few counts of the clone carrying this T cell receptor beta chain. Antigen: not known. The data are from a study of cytomegalovirus exposure and HLA in healthy donors. Study outcomes and limitations: The study flagged around 160 TCR beta chains as cytomegalovirus-associated. An analysis that was carried out later associated some 17,000 TCR beta sequences with HLA alleles at 0.05 false discovery rate.

V was trimmed by 4 bases and J by 6 bases, leaving 16 bases between them. Germline CDR1 is SGHRS and CDR2 is YFSETQ. This CDR3 region has 14 residues. The PCR used 60 Vbeta and 13 Jbeta primers. In the source study's methods: Later reanalysis found 80 million or so unique TCR beta chains, some 10 million of them shared. Sequenced by immunoSEQ multiplex PCR; TCRdb stores in-frame clones only, minus some. V and J calls and clone size come straight from that table; D and trimming were deduced from the DNA. The repertoire holds approximately 100,000 clones, with about 59% as singletons. This rearrangement joins TRBV5-1 to TRBJ1-2; D ambiguous. This clonotype was sampled from a man aged 25-45 years in good health and CMV-seropositive. The sample consisted of PBMCs. The DNA of the CDR3 is TGCGCCAGCAGCGCGGATGACTTACTCCATGGCTACACCTTC. Translated, it gives CASSADDLLHGYTF.